These 20 T cell receptor beta chains came from one sample sequenced in a study of regulatory T cells in long-lasting Graves disease. Researchers made TCR beta libraries by using iRepertoire HTBI primers and running Arm-PCR on CDR3 regions. TCRdb re-analysed the multiplex PCR reads in MiXCR, keeping a single row per CDR3 protein. Counted here are about 470,000 distinct CDR3 sequences, roughly 20% occurring once; the ten biggest clones make up 7.8%. The time point was: persistent/refractory GD, antithyroid drugs over 5 years with positive TRAb. From PBMCs, RNA was extracted and then used to make the TCR library. The material was peripheral blood mononuclear cells (PBMCs), obtained when the disease was refractory, from a patient treated with antithyroid drugs. Receptors originate from a female donor with Graves disease.

This clonotype was observed many times. The chain joins TRBV15 to TRBJ2-7, with D unresolved. Germline V CDR1 and CDR2: LNHNV, YYDKDF (reference sequence). V gave up 0 bases and J gave up 0 bases, with 6 bases separating them. This CDR3 region has 14 residues. This chain's CDR3 is CATSREGISYEQYF. Here the CDR3 DNA reads TGTGCCACCAGCAGAGAAGGTATCTCCTACGAGCAGTACTTC.

This clonotype has at least ten counts. The gene calls are TRBV28 and TRBJ1-2; possibly TRBD1 for D (5 bases). Germline CDR1 and CDR2: MDHEN and SYDVKM. V shed 6 bases and J shed 3 bases, with 8 bases lying between them. The CDR3 consists of 12 residues. For the CDR3, the DNA is TGTGCCAGCAGACAGGATCACTATGGCTACACCTTC. Translation gives CASRQDHYGYTF.

The V and J genes are TRBV7-2 and TRBJ2-5; unclear D gene. V was clipped by 5 bases and J by 7 bases, with 8 bases between them. The germline gives CDR1 SGHTA, CDR2 FQGNSA. The CDR3 extends over 11 amino acids. The CDR3 region is CASSGLGTQYF. The CDR3 DNA is TGTGCCAGCAGCGGTCTGGGGACCCAGTACTTC.

This chain links TRBV7-2 with TRBJ2-1, with D uncertain. The V gene's germline CDR1 is SGHTA and CDR2 FQGNSA. V lost 7 bases to trimming and J lost 8 bases, with 18 bases between them. This CDR3 has 14 amino acids. CDR3 coding DNA: TGTGCCAGCACCCCAGTGGGGTTGCCGTATGAGCAGTTCTTC. It encodes CASTPVGLPYEQFF.

Points on this clonotype: The junction and the germline gene differ at one end; a read error may be behind it. This rearrangement joins TRBV28 to TRBJ2-1; D might be TRBD2 (7 bases). The CDR3 length is 14 residues. Germline CDR1 MDHEN, CDR2 SYDVKM. DNA for the CDR3: TGTGCCATCAGTGATCGGGGGCGGGAGAGTGAGCAGTTCTTC. Translating it yields CAISDRGRESEQFF.

The chain carries TRBV19 and TRBJ2-3; 16 bases are shared with TRBD2. This CDR3 comprises 19 residues. The ends lost 7 bases at V and 1 base at J; junction bases unmatched: 11. Germline CDR1 is LNHDA and CDR2 is SQIVND (reference sequence). CDR3 in amino acids: CASMGGLAGGPPGTDTQYF. DNA of the CDR3: TGTGCCAGTATGGGGGGACTAGCGGGAGGGCCTCCTGGCACAGATACGCAGTATTTT. The entire variable domain, with the rest obtained from reference TRBV19 and TRBJ2-3, is as follows: DGGITQSPKYLFRKEGQNVTLSCEQNLNHDAMYWYRQDPGQGLRLIYYSQIVNDFQKGDIAEGYSVSREKKESFPLTVTSAQKNPTAFYLCASMGGLAGGPPGTDTQYFGPGTRLTVL.

This clonotype came up many times. This chain uses TRBV29-1 with TRBJ2-7, with TRBD2 matching 8 bases. J gave up 5 bases and V 5 bases, and 8 bases lay outside the gene matches. The length of the CDR3 is 13 residues. CDR1 and CDR2 (germline): SQVTM, ANQGSEA. CDR3 nucleotide sequence: TGCAGCGTTAGCAGTACGGGGGGGGACGAGCAGTACTTC. It specifies CSVSSTGGDEQYF.

The chain combines TRBV12-3 or TRBV12-4 with TRBJ2-7; D perhaps matches TRBD2 (7 bases). The length of the CDR3 is 12 residues. V was shortened by 6 bases and J by 7 bases, with 13 bases between the two germline ends. This chain's CDR3 is CASRRGPGEQYF. Written as DNA, the CDR3 is TGTGCCAGCAGGCGGGGGCCTGGGGAGCAGTACTTC.

This clonotype was counted ten times or more. The chain links TRBV28 to TRBJ2-5, with D maybe TRBD1 (6 bases). The germline V and J ends were trimmed by 8 bases and 0 bases, with 25 bases remaining between them. The CDR3 sequence is 18 residues long. Germline lookup yields CDR1 MDHEN and CDR2 SYDVKM. The CDR3 coding sequence is TGTGCCAGCCTACCCCGACCCCCTAGGACAGAGTACCAAGAGACCCAGTACTTC. Protein product: CASLPRPPRTEYQETQYF.

This chain connects TRBV19 to TRBJ1-5, with D possibly matching TRBD1 (5 bases). The V gene lost 1 base and the J gene lost 0 bases, with 10 bases spanning the gap. The CDR3 loop spans 16 amino acids. Per germline, CDR1 LNHDA and CDR2 SQIVND (reference sequence). The CDR3 DNA reads as TGTGCCAGTAGTATAGTCCTCGGGGGTAGCAATCAGCCCCAGCATTTT. Translating it yields CASSIVLGGSNQPQHF.

This clonotype showed up just a few times. The J gene is TRBJ1-6, the V gene TRBV19; D unresolved. Germline values: CDR1 LNHDA, CDR2 SQIVND (reference sequence). Deletions cut 6 bases from V and 0 bases from J, with 9 bases between. The CDR3 is 15 residues long. The CDR3 region is CASSPQSSYNSPLHF. The CDR3 DNA reads as TGTGCCAGTAGCCCTCAGAGCTCCTATAATTCACCCCTCCACTTT.

This clonotype was detected a few times. This chain connects TRBV12-3 or TRBV12-4 to TRBJ1-5; possibly TRBD1 for D (5 bases). The CDR3 runs to 14 residues. V was trimmed by 2 bases and J by 2 bases, leaving 7 bases between them. The CDR3 protein is CASSLWGRNQPQHF. The CDR3 DNA reads as TGTGCCAGCAGTTTATGGGGACGCAATCAGCCCCAGCATTTT.

This chain joins TRBV19 and TRBJ1-2; D is unresolved. V dropped 3 bases and J dropped 3 bases, with 17 bases sitting between them. From germline, CDR1 is LNHDA and CDR2 SQIVND (reference sequence). The CDR3 has 16 residues. The CDR3, as DNA: TGTGCCAGTAGTATCGAGATCGGAACATTCCACTATGGCTACACCTTC. This gives the protein CASSIEIGTFHYGYTF.

The gene calls are TRBV12-5 and TRBJ2-5; TRBD2 agrees at 7 bases. Trimming cost V 2 bases and J 5 bases; bases outside gene matches: 11. This CDR3 contains 16 residues. Germline CDR1 is LGHNT and CDR2 is FRNRAP. CDR3 nucleotides: TGTGCTAGTGGTTTGTTGTGGGAGGGCCGGGTGGAGACCCAGTACTTC. Protein product: CASGLLWEGRVETQYF.

This chain uses TRBV14 with TRBJ1-1; 8 bases map to TRBD1. The CDR3 spans 16 residues. Germline-derived CDR1 and CDR2 are SGHDN and FVKESK. Trimming cost V 5 bases and J 0 bases; bases outside gene matches: 8. Here the CDR3 reads CASSSTLDRVNTEAFF. In DNA form, the CDR3 reads TGTGCCAGCAGCTCAACGTTGGACAGGGTGAACACTGAAGCTTTCTTT.

As concerns this clonotype: A much larger clonotype is one base distant, so this may be a read error. The chain recombines TRBV10-3 with TRBJ2-5; perhaps D is TRBD1 or TRBD2 (5 bases each). Germline V CDR1 and CDR2: ENHRY, SYGVKD. CDR3 length: 14 residues. Trimming pared 6 bases from V and 3 bases from J, leaving 14 bases between. The CDR3 loop reads CAISPGSSKETQYF. The CDR3 bases are TGTGCCATCAGCCCAGGGAGCTCCAAAGAGACCCAGTACTTC.

As concerns this clonotype: Possible read error: a much larger clone is one base away. The chain links TRBV28 to TRBJ2-7; 7 bases align to TRBD2. Germline lookup yields CDR1 MDHEN and CDR2 SYDVKM. The V and J ends lost 4 bases and 6 bases, in that order; junction bases with no gene match: 9. CDR3 size: 14 residues. The CDR3 reads CASSSRAGAREQYF. Here the CDR3 DNA reads TGTGCCAGCAGTTCACGGGCGGGAGCCCGCGAGCAGTACTTC.

This clonotype has a handful of counts. This rearrangement joins TRBV7-2 to TRBJ1-2; D is unresolved. The length of the CDR3 is 14 residues. Germline V gene lookup returns CDR1 SGHTA and CDR2 FQGNSA. V gave up 5 bases and J gave up 2 bases, with 12 bases separating them. CDR3 loop: CASSPPGGNYGYTF. CDR3 sequence (DNA): TGTGCCAGCAGCCCGCCAGGCGGGAACTATGGCTACACCTTC.

This clonotype was counted a few times. V usage is TRBV7-9 and J usage is TRBJ1-4; D not certain. The CDR3 sequence is 15 residues long. The germline V and J ends were trimmed by 1 base and 4 bases, with 10 bases remaining between them. CDR1 and CDR2 (germline): SEHNR, FQNEAQ (reference sequence). CDR3 nucleotides: TGTGCCAGCAGCTTAGGCTCGAACCGTAATGAAAAACTGTTTTTT. Translated, it gives CASSLGSNRNEKLFF.

The rearrangement uses TRBV20-1 and TRBJ1-4; D is unclear. This CDR3 has 14 residues. The germline gives CDR1 DFQATT, CDR2 SNEGSKA (reference sequence). Trimming took 6 bases from V and 0 from J, leaving 11 bases between them. CDR3 in amino acids: CSAQRGSTNEKLFF. The CDR3 nucleotides read TGCAGTGCCCAGAGAGGATCAACTAATGAAAAACTGTTTTTT.